A single sample is the source of the 14 T cell receptor beta chains below, sequenced in a study of OX40 agonist ivuxolimab in advanced cancers. Assay used: immunoSEQ multiplex PCR; TCRdb lists only in-frame clones, some missing. The data show roughly 80,000 clones, approximately 79% seen once. The starting material was CD4+ or CD8+ T cells sorted from blood, obtained in a trial of the OX40 agonist ivuxolimab. The receptor set was obtained from an adult with an advanced solid tumor such as melanoma, head and neck, liver or kidney cancer.

The chain carries TRBV19 and TRBJ2-2, with D possibly being TRBD2 (5 bases). The germline CDR1 and CDR2 sequences are LNHDA and SQIVND (reference sequence). V dropped 1 base and J dropped 6 bases, with 12 bases sitting between them. This CDR3 comprises 15 residues. The CDR3 reads CASSIALRVSGELFF. The CDR3 coding sequence is TGTGCCAGTAGTATAGCTCTGCGGGTGTCCGGGGAGCTGTTTTTT.

This clone was counted a single time. The chain joins TRBV19 to TRBJ2-5, with TRBD1 matching over 10 bases. CDR1 is LNHDA, CDR2 SQIVND, per germline (reference sequence). V lost 11 bases and J lost 5; bases outside the gene matches: 8. CDR3 length: 13 amino acids. The CDR3 is CAAAGTGAETQYF. For the CDR3, the DNA is TGTGCCGCGGCCGGGACAGGGGCGGAGACCCAGTACTTC.

This clone was detected once. The rearrangement joins TRBV7-9 to TRBJ2-7; possible D gene TRBD2, 5 bases. Germline V gives CDR1 SEHNR, CDR2 FQNEAQ (reference sequence). V dropped 6 bases and J dropped 6 bases, with 21 bases sitting between them. This CDR3 has 15 amino acids. CDR3 DNA sequence: TGTGCCAGCAGTTCGCTCCGGGGTGGCCCGGGCGAGCAGTACTTC. It yields the protein CASSSLRGGPGEQYF.

This chain links TRBV4-3 with TRBJ2-7; tentative D call: TRBD1 (6 bases). Deletions cut 0 bases from V and 4 bases from J, with 13 bases between. In germline, CDR1 is LGHNA, CDR2 YSLEER. The CDR3 runs to 15 residues. The CDR3 DNA is TGCGCCAGCAGCCAAGATGTGGGACAAGGATACGAGCAGTACTTC. Protein product: CASSQDVGQGYEQYF.

This clone was found a few times. The chain recombines TRBV10-3 with TRBJ1-6; maybe TRBD1 (6 bases). The CDR3 runs 14 residues. The V gene lost 0 bases and the J gene lost 10 bases, with 10 bases spanning the gap. The germline CDR1 and CDR2 sequences are ENHRY and SYGVKD. The CDR3 coding sequence is TGTGCCATCAGTGAGTCCACAGGGCCCTCACCCCTCCACTTT. It specifies CAISESTGPSPLHF.

This chain joins TRBV6-5 and TRBJ1-4; TRBD1 might be the D (6 bases). Germline-derived CDR1 and CDR2 are MNHEY and SVGAGI. The CDR3 covers 15 residues. Trimming took 4 bases from V and 7 from J, leaving 16 bases between them. The CDR3 here is CASSSHRAVGEKLFF. CDR3 in DNA: TGTGCCAGCAGTTCTCACAGGGCGGTGGGTGAAAAACTGTTTTTT.

In its sample, this clone was seen a few times. The V gene is TRBV30, the J gene TRBJ2-6; 9 nucleotides align to TRBD1. V shed 5 bases, J shed 0 bases, and the junction held 11 bases outside the gene matches. The length of the CDR3 is 18 residues. The V gene's germline CDR1 is GTSNPN and CDR2 SVGIG (reference sequence). The CDR3 is CAWRPDRGLISGANVLTF. As DNA, the CDR3 is TGTGCCTGGCGTCCGGACAGGGGCCTAATCTCTGGGGCCAACGTCCTGACTTTC.

This clone is a singleton in its sample. The gene calls are TRBV27 and TRBJ2-7, with a tentative D call TRBD2 (6 bases). There are 16 residues in the CDR3. Deletions cut 0 bases from V and 0 bases from J, with 12 bases between. The germline gives CDR1 MNHEY, CDR2 SMNVEV (reference sequence). CDR3 residues: CASSLSGGRGSYEQYF. The CDR3 DNA follows: TGTGCCAGCAGTTTATCTGGGGGGAGAGGCTCCTACGAGCAGTACTTC.

The rearrangement links TRBV28 to TRBJ2-2, with D perhaps matching TRBD1 or TRBD2 (5 bases each). The CDR3 spans 14 residues. V dropped 1 base and J dropped 4 bases, with 7 bases sitting between them. The germline gives CDR1 MDHEN, CDR2 SYDVKM. CDR3 protein: CASSLYGGTGELFF. CDR3 nucleotides: TGTGCCAGCAGTTTATATGGGGGCACCGGGGAGCTGTTTTTT.

The chain links TRBV11-2 to TRBJ2-7; a possible D gene is TRBD2 (6 bases). Trimming removed 3 bases from V and 0 bases from J, with 15 bases in between. Germline V gene lookup returns CDR1 SGHAT and CDR2 FQNNGV. The CDR3 spans 16 residues. The CDR3 nucleotides are TGTGCCAGCAGCTTGGCGGGGCCCCAAAGCTCCTACGAGCAGTACTTC. Protein product: CASSLAGPQSSYEQYF.

This chain uses TRBV7-9 with TRBJ2-3; 7 positions agree with TRBD1. V lost 6 bases to trimming and J lost 4 bases; unmatched junction nucleotides: 7. CDR3 length: 14 residues. From germline, CDR1 is SEHNR and CDR2 FQNEAQ (reference sequence). CDR3 amino acids: CASRRATGADTQYF. The DNA for the CDR3 is TGTGCCAGCAGGCGCGCCACAGGGGCAGATACGCAGTATTTT.

The rearrangement links TRBV7-2 to TRBJ1-2; 9 nucleotides agree with TRBD1. J was trimmed by 6 bases and V by 3 bases; bases with no gene match: 8. Germline CDR1 and CDR2: SGHTA and FQGNSA. There are 15 residues in the CDR3. CDR3 in DNA: TGTGCCAGCAGCTTTACAGGGGGCGTTGTGAATGGCTACACCTTC. It translates to CASSFTGGVVNGYTF.

The chain employs TRBV9 and TRBJ2-3; TRBD1 matches 12 bases. J gave up 4 bases and V 0 bases, and 9 bases lay outside the gene matches. The CDR3 has 18 residues. The germline V gene has CDR1 SGDLS and CDR2 YYNGEE. The CDR3 here is CASSVDPGQGASADTQYF. The CDR3 DNA reads as TGTGCCAGCAGCGTAGATCCGGGACAGGGGGCGAGTGCAGATACGCAGTATTTT.

This chain links TRBV28 with TRBJ2-7, with TRBD1 matching over 7 bases. Germline values: CDR1 MDHEN, CDR2 SYDVKM. V was pared by 4 bases and J by 0 bases, with 3 bases of the junction left unmatched. This CDR3 has 14 residues. CDR3 in amino acids: CASSWTGFSYEQYF. DNA for the CDR3: TGTGCCAGCAGTTGGACAGGATTCTCCTACGAGCAGTACTTC.